The clone carrying this T cell receptor (beta chain) was counted ten times or more. The data derive from a study of T cell repertoires in cytomegalovirus infection. Each CDR3 protein gets one entry after TCRdb re-called the reads with MiXCR. Of tens of thousands of distinct CDR3 sequences in the sample, 4% are singletons; the top ten hold roughly 22%. Germline V CDR1 and CDR2: SGHTA, FQGNSA. The CDR3 is made up of 14 amino acids. The V gene lost 5 bases and the J gene lost 7 bases, with 18 bases spanning the gap. Sequenced material: PBMCs. The chain employs TRBV7-2 and TRBJ2-7, with a possible D match to TRBD1 (6 bases). The receptor's source is a human donor in good health (CMV status not recorded). Some clones in this sample may be carry-over from other donors' samples. The CDR3 here is CASSQQGWGSEQYF. CDR3 nucleotides: TGTGCCAGCAGCCAACAGGGCTGGGGTTCGGAGCAGTACTTC.